The 30 T cell receptor beta chains below come from one sample, sequenced in a study of OX40 agonist ivuxolimab in advanced cancers. TCRdb's table, derived via immunoSEQ multiplex PCR, lists solely in-frame clones and lacks some. The table records around 71,000 clones, roughly 86% of them present only once. The specimen was CD4+ or CD8+ T cells sorted from blood, collected in a trial of the OX40 agonist ivuxolimab. All receptors derive from an adult with an advanced solid tumor such as melanoma, head and neck, liver or kidney cancer.

The chain uses TRBV18 and TRBJ2-1; D unclear. Trimming cost V 3 bases and J 0 bases, with 9 bases left between them. This CDR3 has 15 residues. Germline V gives CDR1 KGHSH, CDR2 LQKENI. The CDR3 bases are TGTGCCAGCTCACCGTTTTCAAGCTCCTACAATGAGCAGTTCTTC. As protein: CASSPFSSSYNEQFF.

This clone came up once. The chain has TRBV5-4 and TRBJ2-3, with TRBD1 identical over 8 bases. The CDR3 runs to 15 residues. Losses at the gene ends were 4 bases for V and 0 bases for J; bases not matched to a gene: 4. Germline lookup yields CDR1 SGHNT and CDR2 YYREEE (reference sequence). CDR3 sequence (DNA): TGTGCCAGCAGCCCAGGGGGCTCTAGCACAGATACGCAGTATTTT. Encoded protein: CASSPGGSSTDTQYF.

The chain is built from TRBV4-3 and TRBJ1-1, with a possible D match to TRBD1 (5 bases). Germline V gene lookup returns CDR1 LGHNA and CDR2 YSLEER. The CDR3 runs to 12 residues. V dropped 0 bases and J dropped 11 bases, with 10 bases sitting between them. The CDR3 coding sequence is TGCGCCAGCAGCCAAGAGGGGCAGGAGGCTTTCTTT. Translated, it gives CASSQEGQEAFF.

The genes are TRBV28 and TRBJ1-2, with D maybe TRBD1 (5 bases). Germline assignment: CDR1 MDHEN and CDR2 SYDVKM. Trimming removed 7 bases from V and 10 bases from J, with 22 bases in between. The CDR3 loop spans 14 amino acids. The CDR3 is CASKTTGSGSDYTF. The CDR3 DNA is TGTGCCAGCAAAACTACAGGCTCCGGGAGTGACTACACCTTC.

The chain employs TRBV28 and TRBJ1-2; D gene unclear. Germline CDR1 reads MDHEN; CDR2 reads SYDVKM. The CDR3 is 14 amino acids. The V and J ends lost 3 bases and 4 bases respectively, with 12 bases between them. The CDR3 sequence: CASSFSEVGYGYTF. The CDR3 DNA reads TGTGCCAGCAGTTTTTCGGAAGTAGGCTATGGCTACACCTTC.

The chain carries TRBV6-6 and TRBJ1-1; no definite D call. From germline, CDR1 is MNHNY and CDR2 SVGAGI (reference sequence). V lost 5 bases and J 8 bases, leaving 21 bases between the germline ends. The CDR3 is 15 residues long. CDR3 sequence: CASSAPGDGVSEAFF. The CDR3 DNA reads TGTGCCAGCAGTGCTCCGGGAGACGGTGTCTCCGAAGCTTTCTTT.

This clone was counted only a few times. The CDR3: CATGMGYGQPQHF. In nucleotides, the CDR3 is TGTGCCACCGGAATGGGGTATGGTCAGCCCCAGCATTTT. The chain employs TRBV19 and TRBJ1-5, with D uncertain. V was trimmed by 10 bases and J by 6 bases, leaving 16 bases between them. Germline CDR1 is LNHDA and CDR2 is SQIVND (reference sequence). The length of the CDR3 is 13 residues. The whole variable domain, remainder taken from reference TRBV19 and TRBJ1-5, is DGGITQSPKYLFRKEGQNVTLSCEQNLNHDAMYWYRQDPGQGLRLIYYSQIVNDFQKGDIAEGYSVSREKKESFPLTVTSAQKNPTAFYLCATGMGYGQPQHFGDGTRLSIL.

The chain recombines TRBV11-2 with TRBJ2-7; D remains ambiguous. CDR3 length: 15 amino acids. Germline lookup yields CDR1 SGHAT and CDR2 FQNNGV. V was cut by 2 bases and J by 3 bases, with 14 bases left in between. CDR3 DNA sequence: TGTGCCAGCAGCTTAAATTATGTCAATAGCTACGAGCAGTACTTC. It specifies CASSLNYVNSYEQYF.

The rearrangement joins TRBV30 to TRBJ1-2; D not resolved. The CDR3 runs to 13 residues. V gave up 3 bases and J gave up 0 bases, with 8 bases separating them. Germline CDR1 is GTSNPN and CDR2 is SVGIG (reference sequence). CDR3 coding DNA: TGTGCCTGGAGCGAGACTGCTAACTATGGCTACACCTTC. Protein: CAWSETANYGYTF.

The V call is TRBV11-1, the J call TRBJ2-2; D is possibly TRBD2 (7 bases). Germline V gene data show CDR1 as SGHAT and CDR2 as FQDESV (reference sequence). Trimming removed 7 bases at V and 7 bases at J, with 16 bases between. CDR3 size: 14 residues. CDR3 amino acids: CASTSTRGGGELFF. CDR3 nucleotide sequence: TGTGCCAGCACGTCTACTAGGGGGGGCGGGGAGCTGTTTTTT.

This clone showed up just once. The V gene is TRBV7-2, the J gene TRBJ2-1; D is possibly TRBD1 or TRBD2 (6 bases each). Trimming cost V 3 bases and J 10 bases, with 13 bases left between them. The CDR3 sequence is 13 residues long. The V gene's germline CDR1 is SGHTA and CDR2 FQGNSA. CDR3 nucleotide sequence: TGTGCCAGCAGCTTTAGGGGGGCGCCCGAGCAGTTCTTC. Translating gives CASSFRGAPEQFF.

The J gene is TRBJ2-5, the V gene TRBV5-1; no reliable D call. The CDR3 sequence is 14 residues long. Germline lookup yields CDR1 SGHRS and CDR2 YFSETQ. The V end lost 0 bases, the J end lost 1 base, and 7 bases lay between the germline ends. This CDR3 reads CASSLVTSQETQYF. The CDR3 DNA follows: TGCGCCAGCAGCTTGGTAACCAGCCAAGAGACCCAGTACTTC.

Worth noting for this clone: Other DNA sequences in this specimen translate into the identical CDR3. The J gene is TRBJ2-5, the V gene TRBV11-2; TRBD2 aligns across 8 bases. With V trimmed by 5 bases and J by 0 bases, 2 bases remained unmatched. This CDR3 comprises 14 residues. Germline V gives CDR1 SGHAT, CDR2 FQNNGV. Here the CDR3 DNA reads TGTGCCAGCAGCCCCGGGGGGGACCAAGAGACCCAGTACTTC. It encodes CASSPGGDQETQYF. Full variable domain (remainder filled in from reference TRBV11-2 and TRBJ2-5): EAGVAQSPRYKIIEKRQSVAFWCNPISGHATLYWYQQILGQGPKLLIQFQNNGVVDDSQLPKDRFSAERLKGVDSTLKIQPAKLEDSAVYLCASSPGGDQETQYFGPGTRLLVL.

The genes are TRBV4-1 and TRBJ1-2; tentative D call: TRBD1 (5 bases). V was cut by 3 bases and J by 4 bases, with 18 bases left in between. The CDR3 is 16 amino acids. Looked up from germline, CDR1 is MGHRA and CDR2 is YSYEKL. CDR3 nucleotide sequence: TGCGCCAGCAGCCACGGTTTGACAGCGAGTTTCTATGGCTACACCTTC. Translated: CASSHGLTASFYGYTF.

The chain uses TRBV27 and TRBJ2-1, with TRBD2 matching over 8 bases. CDR1 and CDR2 (germline): MNHEY, SMNVEV (reference sequence). This CDR3 comprises 17 residues. The V segment lost 4 bases and the J segment 1 base; nucleotides outside the gene matches: 9. This CDR3 reads CASSSVGSGRSYNEQFF. Here the CDR3 DNA reads TGTGCCAGCAGTTCCGTGGGCAGCGGGAGATCCTACAATGAGCAGTTCTTC.

J is TRBJ1-1 and V is TRBV28, with D unresolved. V lost 3 bases, J lost 1 base, and 6 bases lay in between. The CDR3 extends over 13 amino acids. Germline V gene data show CDR1 as MDHEN and CDR2 as SYDVKM. The CDR3 sequence is CASSLGRNTEAFF. CDR3 in DNA: TGTGCCAGCAGTTTGGGGAGGAACACTGAAGCTTTCTTT.

The chain recombines TRBV19 with TRBJ2-7, with 8 bases identical to TRBD2. The CDR3 sequence is 16 residues long. After removal of 5 bases from V and 0 bases from J, the junction contained 9 bases not matched to a gene. CDR1 is LNHDA and CDR2 is SQIVND in the germline V gene (reference sequence). Here the CDR3 reads CASSPLLAASSYEQYF. The CDR3 DNA follows: TGTGCCAGTAGTCCCCTACTAGCGGCCAGCTCCTACGAGCAGTACTTC.

Comment on this clone: One end of the junction varies from germline; a read error may be responsible. The gene calls are TRBV5-1 and TRBJ1-1, with a weak D call TRBD1 (6 bases). This CDR3 region has 13 residues. Germline-derived CDR1 and CDR2 are SGHRS and YFSETQ. The DNA of the CDR3 is TGCGCCAGCAGCTTTTTAGGGGACACTGAAGTTTTCTTT. As protein: CASSFLGDTEVFF.

The rearrangement joins TRBV4-3 to TRBJ1-1; D remains ambiguous. The germline V gene has CDR1 LGHNA and CDR2 YSLEER. The CDR3 is 13 residues long. V was shortened by 1 base and J by 7 bases, with 10 bases between the two germline ends. This CDR3 reads CASSQAVSFEAFF. DNA of the CDR3: TGCGCCAGCAGCCAAGCCGTGTCATTTGAAGCTTTCTTT.

V and J are TRBV7-2 and TRBJ1-1, with TRBD1 as a possible D gene (5 bases). Germline V lookup: CDR1 SGHTA, CDR2 FQGNSA. V lost 3 bases to trimming and J lost 0 bases, with 8 bases between them. The length of the CDR3 is 14 residues. The CDR3 DNA reads TGTGCCAGCAGCTTTAGAGGGGTGAACACTGAAGCTTTCTTT. Protein: CASSFRGVNTEAFF.

This chain joins TRBV27 and TRBJ2-7, with 10 bases lining up with TRBD2. After removal of 9 bases from V and 3 bases from J, the junction contained 17 bases not matched to a gene. CDR3 size: 17 residues. CDR1 is MNHEY and CDR2 is SMNVEV in the germline V gene (reference sequence). Written as DNA, the CDR3 is TGTGCCAGTAAGTCCGGGACTAGCGACCATTTGCACTACGAGCAGTACTTC. Protein: CASKSGTSDHLHYEQYF.

The V gene is TRBV5-1, the J gene TRBJ2-1; 11 bases are shared with TRBD2. The ends lost 6 bases at V and 6 bases at J; junction bases unmatched: 11. This CDR3 is built from 16 residues. Germline assignment: CDR1 SGHRS and CDR2 YFSETQ. CDR3 in amino acids: CASIPEPGTSGNEQFF. The DNA for the CDR3 is TGCGCCAGCATCCCCGAGCCCGGGACTAGCGGCAATGAGCAGTTCTTC.

This clone was seen only a few times. This rearrangement joins TRBV19 to TRBJ1-1; no reliable D call. Trimming stripped 1 base from V and 0 bases from J, with 9 bases between. The CDR3 is made up of 15 amino acids. CDR1 and CDR2 (germline): LNHDA, SQIVND (reference sequence). CDR3 protein: CASSIAGGLNTEAFF. CDR3 sequence (DNA): TGTGCCAGTAGTATAGCGGGAGGGTTGAACACTGAAGCTTTCTTT.

The genes are TRBV27 and TRBJ1-2; 9 nucleotides agree with TRBD1. The CDR3 runs 14 residues. Looked up from germline, CDR1 is MNHEY and CDR2 is SMNVEV (reference sequence). Trimming cost V 4 bases and J 2 bases; bases outside gene matches: 2. This CDR3 reads CASSYGQGNYGYTF. The DNA for the CDR3 is TGTGCCAGCAGTTATGGACAGGGGAACTATGGCTACACCTTC.

This clone appeared once. The CDR3 nucleotides read TGCACCAGCAGCCAAGATTCGGGAAGTTACAATTCACCCCTCCACTTT. Translated: CTSSQDSGSYNSPLHF. This chain uses TRBV1 with TRBJ1-6. TRBV1 is an annotated pseudogene. This CDR3 has 16 residues.

This chain joins TRBV21-1 and TRBJ2-5; the table gives TRBD2 as D, unverified against the DNA. TRBV21-1 has pseudogene status. The CDR3 spans 14 residues. CDR3 sequence (DNA): TGTGCCAGCAGCTCTCCGGGACTAAAAGAGGCCCAGTACTTC. It encodes CASSSPGLKEAQYF.

This clone was observed once. The genes are TRBV6-6 and TRBJ2-2, with 9 bases matching TRBD1. With V trimmed by 2 bases and J by 1 base, 2 bases remained unmatched. The germline gives CDR1 MNHNY, CDR2 SVGAGI (reference sequence). CDR3 length: 16 amino acids. The DNA for the CDR3 is TGTGCCAGCAGTTACGCGGGACAGGGGAACACCGGGGAGCTGTTTTTT. This gives the protein CASSYAGQGNTGELFF.

The chain couples TRBV7-6 to TRBJ2-7; a weak D match, TRBD1 (5 bases). The germline gives CDR1 SGHVS, CDR2 FNYEAQ. Deletions cut 5 bases from V and 9 bases from J, with 17 bases between. The CDR3 consists of 13 residues. The CDR3 DNA is TGTGCCAGCAGCCCTATAGGGGCAGGGCTGCAGTACTTC. Protein: CASSPIGAGLQYF. Looking up the rest from reference TRBV7-6 and TRBJ2-7 gives the full variable domain: GAGVSQSPRYKVTKRGQDVALRCDPISGHVSLYWYRQALGQGPEFLTYFNYEAQQDKSGLPNDRFSAERPEGSISTLTIQRTEQRDSAMYRCASSPIGAGLQYFGPGTRLTVT.

The V and J genes are TRBV5-6 and TRBJ2-7; D is unclear. Trimming removed 0 bases from V and 1 base from J, with 8 bases in between. This CDR3 is built from 14 residues. Looked up from germline, CDR1 is SGHDT and CDR2 is YYEEEE. The CDR3 DNA sequence: TGTGCCAGCAGCTTGGTTCACACATCCTACGAGCAGTACTTC. Its protein is CASSLVHTSYEQYF.

The chain employs TRBV7-2 and TRBJ1-2; no reliable D call. Trimming left V 5 bases short and J 4 bases short, with 14 bases between. There are 14 residues in the CDR3. CDR1 SGHTA and CDR2 FQGNSA come from the germline V gene. CDR3 in DNA: TGTGCCAGCAGCCCATACCCGGTGGGCTATGGCTACACCTTC. Its translation: CASSPYPVGYGYTF.